This T cell receptor beta chain was profiled in a study of blood T cell repertoires in COVID-19. Overall study: T cells, B-cell-depleted T cells, or PBMCs provided the cDNA or gDNA that served as material.

This clone came up once. V lost 2 bases, J lost 0 bases, and 11 bases lay in between. The germline gives CDR1 SEHNR, CDR2 FQNEAQ (reference sequence). This CDR3 is 16 amino acids long. Authors' data handling: Estimates of nucleated cell counts were drawn from the amplification of reference gene primers. Here immunoSEQ multiplex PCR was the method, and the copy in TCRdb shows in-frame clones only, minus some. From that table come the V and J calls and clone size; the DNA was used to work out D and trimming. The table shows approximately 200,000 clones, with roughly four fifths occurring only once. The chain uses TRBV7-9 and TRBJ1-3; tentative D call: TRBD1 (6 bases). Material for sequencing was PBMCs or T cells enriched from blood (not recorded which). This TCR was recovered from a man aged 35-49 years who had recovered from COVID-19. The CDR3 DNA reads TGTGCCAGCAGCTTACAGGGGCCCCACTCTGGAAACACCATATATTTT. It translates to CASSLQGPHSGNTIYF.